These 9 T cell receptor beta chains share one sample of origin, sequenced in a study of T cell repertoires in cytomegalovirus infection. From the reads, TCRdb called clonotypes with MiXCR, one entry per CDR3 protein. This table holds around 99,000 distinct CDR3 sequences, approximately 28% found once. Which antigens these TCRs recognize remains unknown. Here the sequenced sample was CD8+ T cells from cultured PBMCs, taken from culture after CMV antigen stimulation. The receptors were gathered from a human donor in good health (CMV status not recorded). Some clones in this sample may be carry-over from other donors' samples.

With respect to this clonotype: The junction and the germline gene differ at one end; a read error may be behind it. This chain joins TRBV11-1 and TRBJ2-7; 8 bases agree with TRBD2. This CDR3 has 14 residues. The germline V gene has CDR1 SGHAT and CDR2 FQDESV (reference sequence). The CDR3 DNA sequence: TGTGCCAGCAGCTTCCGGGGGGGCTCCTCCGAGCAGTACTTC. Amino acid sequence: CASSFRGGSSEQYF.

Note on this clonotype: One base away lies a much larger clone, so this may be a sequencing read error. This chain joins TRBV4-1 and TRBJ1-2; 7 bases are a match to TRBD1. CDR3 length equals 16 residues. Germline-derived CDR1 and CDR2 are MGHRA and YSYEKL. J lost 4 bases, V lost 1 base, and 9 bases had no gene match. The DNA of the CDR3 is TGCGCCAGCAGCCAAGGGTCTGTAGGGGGCGGCTATGGCTACACCTTC. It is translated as CASSQGSVGGGYGYTF.

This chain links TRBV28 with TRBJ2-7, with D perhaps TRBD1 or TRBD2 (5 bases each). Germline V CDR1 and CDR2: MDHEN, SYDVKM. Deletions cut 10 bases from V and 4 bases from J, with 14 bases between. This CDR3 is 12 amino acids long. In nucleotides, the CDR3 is TGTGCCACCCGGGGCTCGAGATACGAGCAGTACTTC. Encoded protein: CATRGSRYEQYF. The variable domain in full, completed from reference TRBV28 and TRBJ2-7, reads DVKVTQSSRYLVKRTGEKVFLECVQDMDHENMFWYRQDPGLGLRLIYFSYDVKMKEKGDIPEGYSVSREKKERFSLILESASTNQTSMYLCATRGSRYEQYFGPGTRLTVT.

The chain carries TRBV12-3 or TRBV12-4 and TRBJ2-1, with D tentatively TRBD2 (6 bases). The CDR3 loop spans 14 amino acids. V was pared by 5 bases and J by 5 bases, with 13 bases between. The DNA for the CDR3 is TGTGCCAGCAGTGTGGGAGTAGCGGACAATGAGCAGTTCTTC. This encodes CASSVGVADNEQFF.

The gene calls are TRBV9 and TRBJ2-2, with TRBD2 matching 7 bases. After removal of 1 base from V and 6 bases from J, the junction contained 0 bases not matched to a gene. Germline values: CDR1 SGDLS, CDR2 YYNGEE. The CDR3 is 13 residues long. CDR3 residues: CASSVSGAGELFF. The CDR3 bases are TGTGCCAGCAGCGTAAGCGGGGCCGGGGAGCTGTTTTTT.

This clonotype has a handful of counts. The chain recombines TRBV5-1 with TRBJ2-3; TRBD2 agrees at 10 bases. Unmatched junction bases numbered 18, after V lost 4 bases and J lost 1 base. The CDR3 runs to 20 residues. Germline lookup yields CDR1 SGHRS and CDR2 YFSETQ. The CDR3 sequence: CASSPRTLAGVTIGTDTQYF. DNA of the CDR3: TGCGCCAGCAGCCCGAGAACCCTAGCGGGGGTCACGATTGGCACAGATACGCAGTATTTT.

The CDR3 sequence is CSVVGGPYEQYF. The CDR3 nucleotides read TGCAGCGTTGTCGGGGGGCCCTACGAGCAGTACTTC. The chain is built from TRBV29-1 and TRBJ2-7; a possible D gene is TRBD2 (7 bases). In germline, CDR1 is SQVTM, CDR2 ANQGSEA. This CDR3 spans 12 amino acids. V dropped 4 bases and J dropped 2 bases, with 9 bases sitting between them.

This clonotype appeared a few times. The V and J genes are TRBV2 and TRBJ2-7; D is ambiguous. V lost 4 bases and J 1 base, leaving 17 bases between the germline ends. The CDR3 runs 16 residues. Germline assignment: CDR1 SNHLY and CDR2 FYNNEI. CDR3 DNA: TGTGCCAGCAGTGTCCCGAGACCGAGTCCGTCCTACGAGCAGTACTTC. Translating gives CASSVPRPSPSYEQYF.

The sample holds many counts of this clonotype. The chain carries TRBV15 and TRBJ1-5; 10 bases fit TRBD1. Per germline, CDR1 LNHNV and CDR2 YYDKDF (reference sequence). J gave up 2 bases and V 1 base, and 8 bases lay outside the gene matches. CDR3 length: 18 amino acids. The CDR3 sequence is CATSRGSGTGVGNQPQHF. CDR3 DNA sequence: TGTGCCACCAGCAGAGGCTCCGGGACAGGGGTTGGCAATCAGCCCCAGCATTTT.